This T cell receptor (beta chain) is from a study of cytomegalovirus exposure and HLA in healthy donors. General observations from the study: First-cohort TCR clusters tended to co-occur in the roughly 120 validation repertoires, a later analysis found.

This clone was detected once. What it binds is not known. Assay: immunoSEQ multiplex PCR; the TCRdb copy retains only in-frame clones and omits some. The sample lists 110,000 or so clones, approximately 87% seen once, with about 2.2% in the top ten. V was clipped by 10 bases and J by 4 bases; unmatched bases: 3. This CDR3 region has 11 residues. The germline V gene has CDR1 LNHDA and CDR2 SQIVND (reference sequence). The V call is TRBV19, the J call TRBJ1-1; 7 bases align to TRBD1. The sample was PBMCs. This TCR was sampled from a woman in her twenties or thirties in good health and CMV-seronegative. The CDR3 here is CATSGGTEAFF. As DNA, the CDR3 is TGTGCCACCTCAGGGGGCACTGAAGCTTTCTTT.